This T cell receptor beta chain was observed in a study of blood T cell repertoires in COVID-19. Study as a whole: T cells, B-cell-depleted T cells, or PBMCs provided the cDNA or gDNA that served as material.

TCRdb's copy holds only in-frame clones and misses some; the assay was immunoSEQ multiplex PCR. The profile shows 200,000 or so clones, about 88% of them singletons. V was clipped by 1 base and J by 2 bases, with 9 bases between them. Germline V gene sequence: CDR1 LGHDT, CDR2 YNNKEL (reference sequence). CDR3 size: 16 residues. The chain combines TRBV3-1 (or the pseudogene TRBV3-2) with TRBJ1-6, with D maybe TRBD1 (5 bases). The origin of this receptor is a man aged 70-80 years with acute or convalescent COVID-19. The specimen was peripheral blood. DNA for the CDR3: TGTGCCAGCAGCCAAGGACAGCTGGCCTATAATTCACCCCTCCACTTT. This codes for CASSQGQLAYNSPLHF.